This T cell receptor (beta chain) is from a study of blood T cell repertoires in COVID-19. Study-level information: Donors in the United States, Italy and Spain gave samples during acute or convalescent COVID-19.

Per the original data handling: Quantification of nucleated cells was approximated via reference gene primer amplification. The repertoire was sequenced with immunoSEQ multiplex PCR; TCRdb's copy has only in-frame clones and lacks some. The D gene and trimming were derived from the DNA, and the V and J assignments and clone size from that table. Seen here are about 34,000 clones, roughly 80% observed once, and the top ten hold around 29%. This clone was picked up a small number of times. Trimming left V 4 bases short and J 6 bases short, with 11 bases between. CDR1 and CDR2 from the germline V gene are SEHNR and FQNEAQ (reference sequence). The CDR3 length is 13 residues.

The clonotype was recovered from an elderly man with acute or convalescent COVID-19. V and J are TRBV7-9 and TRBJ2-3, with D possibly TRBD1 on 5 matching bases. The sequencing sample was made of peripheral blood. The CDR3 here is CASSYQGPDTQYF. CDR3 nucleotide sequence: TGTGCCAGCAGCTACCAGGGCCCGGATACGCAGTATTTT.